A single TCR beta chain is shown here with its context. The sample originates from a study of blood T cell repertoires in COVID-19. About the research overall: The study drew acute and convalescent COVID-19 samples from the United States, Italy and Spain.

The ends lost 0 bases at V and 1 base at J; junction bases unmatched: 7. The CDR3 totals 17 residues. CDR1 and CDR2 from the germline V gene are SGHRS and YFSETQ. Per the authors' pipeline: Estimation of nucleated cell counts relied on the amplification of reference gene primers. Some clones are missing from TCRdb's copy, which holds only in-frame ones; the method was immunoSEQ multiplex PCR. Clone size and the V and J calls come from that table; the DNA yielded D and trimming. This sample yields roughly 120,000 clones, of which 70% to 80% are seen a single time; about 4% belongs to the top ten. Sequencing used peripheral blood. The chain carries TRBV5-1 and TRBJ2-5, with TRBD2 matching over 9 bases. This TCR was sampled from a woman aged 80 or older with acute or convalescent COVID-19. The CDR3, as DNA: TGCGCCAGCAGCTTGGTGGCTAGCGGGACCATCCAAGAGACCCAGTACTTC. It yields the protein CASSLVASGTIQETQYF.